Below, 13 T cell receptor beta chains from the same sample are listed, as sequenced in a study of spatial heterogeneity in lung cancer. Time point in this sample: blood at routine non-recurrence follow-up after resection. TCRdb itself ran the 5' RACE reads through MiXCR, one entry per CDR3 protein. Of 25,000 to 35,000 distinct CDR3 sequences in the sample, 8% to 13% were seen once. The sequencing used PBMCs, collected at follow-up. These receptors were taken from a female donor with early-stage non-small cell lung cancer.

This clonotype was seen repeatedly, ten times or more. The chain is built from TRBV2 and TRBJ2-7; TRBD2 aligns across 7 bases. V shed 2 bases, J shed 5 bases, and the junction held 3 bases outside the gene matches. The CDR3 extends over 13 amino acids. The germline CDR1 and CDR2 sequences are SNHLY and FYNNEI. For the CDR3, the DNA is TGTGCCAGCAGTGAACGGCTAGCGGACGAGCAGTACTTC. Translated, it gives CASSERLADEQYF.

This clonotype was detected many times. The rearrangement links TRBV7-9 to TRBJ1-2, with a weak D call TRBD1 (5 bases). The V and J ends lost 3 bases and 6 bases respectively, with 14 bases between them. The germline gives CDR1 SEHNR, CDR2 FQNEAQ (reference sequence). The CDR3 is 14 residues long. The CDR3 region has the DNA TGTGCCAGCAGCTTGGGGGAAGGATTGGATGGCTACACCTTC. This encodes CASSLGEGLDGYTF. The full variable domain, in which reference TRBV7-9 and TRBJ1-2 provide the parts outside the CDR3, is DTGVSQNPRHKITKRGQNVTFRCDPISEHNRLYWYRQTLGQGPEFLTYFQNEAQLEKSRLLSDRFSAERPKGSFSTLEIQRTEQGDSAMYLCASSLGEGLDGYTFGSGTRLTVV.

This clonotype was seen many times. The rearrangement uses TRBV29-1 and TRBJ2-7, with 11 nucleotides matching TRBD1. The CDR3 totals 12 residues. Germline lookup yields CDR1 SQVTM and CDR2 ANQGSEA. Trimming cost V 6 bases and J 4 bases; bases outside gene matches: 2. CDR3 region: CSVGDRGYEQYF. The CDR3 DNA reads TGCAGCGTAGGGGACAGGGGGTACGAGCAGTACTTC.

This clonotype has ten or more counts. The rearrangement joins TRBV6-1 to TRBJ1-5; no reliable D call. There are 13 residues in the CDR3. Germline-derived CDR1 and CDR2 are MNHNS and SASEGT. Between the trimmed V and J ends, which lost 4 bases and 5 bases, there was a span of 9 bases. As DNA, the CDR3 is TGTGCCAGCAGTGTGAGACCCGATCAGCCCCAGCATTTT. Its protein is CASSVRPDQPQHF.

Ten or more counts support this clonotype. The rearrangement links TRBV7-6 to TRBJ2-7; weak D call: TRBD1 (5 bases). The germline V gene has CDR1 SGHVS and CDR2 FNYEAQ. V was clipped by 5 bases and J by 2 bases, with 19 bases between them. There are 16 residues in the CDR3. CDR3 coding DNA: TGTGCCAGCAGCCCCCACGGTGGCAGGGCCACCTACGAGCAGTACTTC. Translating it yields CASSPHGGRATYEQYF.

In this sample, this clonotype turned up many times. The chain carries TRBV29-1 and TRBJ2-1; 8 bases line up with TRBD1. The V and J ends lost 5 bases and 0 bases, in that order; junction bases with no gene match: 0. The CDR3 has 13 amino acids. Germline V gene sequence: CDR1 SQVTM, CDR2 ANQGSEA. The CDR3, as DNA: TGCAGCGTTACAGGGGGCTCCTACAATGAGCAGTTCTTC. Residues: CSVTGGSYNEQFF.

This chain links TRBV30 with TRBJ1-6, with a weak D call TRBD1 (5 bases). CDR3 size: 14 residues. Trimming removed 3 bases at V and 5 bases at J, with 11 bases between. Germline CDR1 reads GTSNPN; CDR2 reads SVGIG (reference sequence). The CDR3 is CAWRTGTDNSPLHF. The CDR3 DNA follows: TGTGCCTGGAGAACCGGGACGGATAATTCACCCCTCCACTTT. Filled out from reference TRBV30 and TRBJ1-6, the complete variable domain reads SQTIHQWPATLVQPVGSPLSLECTVEGTSNPNLYWYRQAAGRGLQLLFYSVGIGQISSEVPQNLSASRPQDRQFILSSKKLLLSDSGFYLCAWRTGTDNSPLHFGNGTRLTVT.

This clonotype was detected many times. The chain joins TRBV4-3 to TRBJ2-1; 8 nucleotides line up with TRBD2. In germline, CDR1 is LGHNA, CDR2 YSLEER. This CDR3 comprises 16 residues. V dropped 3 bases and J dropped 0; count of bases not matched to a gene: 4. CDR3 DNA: TGCGCCAGCAGCCACCGACTAGCGTACTCCTACAATGAGCAGTTCTTC. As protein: CASSHRLAYSYNEQFF.

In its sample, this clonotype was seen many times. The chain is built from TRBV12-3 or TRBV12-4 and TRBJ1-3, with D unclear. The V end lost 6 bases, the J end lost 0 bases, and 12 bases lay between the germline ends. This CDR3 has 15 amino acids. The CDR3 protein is CASSHKRLSGNTIYF. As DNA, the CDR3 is TGTGCCAGCAGCCATAAACGACTCTCTGGAAACACCATATATTTT.

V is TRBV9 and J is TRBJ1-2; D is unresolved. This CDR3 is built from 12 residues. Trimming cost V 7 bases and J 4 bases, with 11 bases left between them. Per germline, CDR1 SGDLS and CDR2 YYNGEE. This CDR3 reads CASSGAGYGYTF. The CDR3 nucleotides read TGTGCCAGCTCGGGCGCGGGCTATGGCTACACCTTC.

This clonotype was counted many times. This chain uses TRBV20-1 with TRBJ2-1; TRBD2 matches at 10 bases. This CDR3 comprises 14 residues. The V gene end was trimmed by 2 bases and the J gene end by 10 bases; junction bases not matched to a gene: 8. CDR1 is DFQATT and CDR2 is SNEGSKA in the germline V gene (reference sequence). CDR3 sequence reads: CSARPAGGRREQFF. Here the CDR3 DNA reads TGCAGTGCTAGACCAGCGGGGGGGCGGAGGGAGCAGTTCTTC.

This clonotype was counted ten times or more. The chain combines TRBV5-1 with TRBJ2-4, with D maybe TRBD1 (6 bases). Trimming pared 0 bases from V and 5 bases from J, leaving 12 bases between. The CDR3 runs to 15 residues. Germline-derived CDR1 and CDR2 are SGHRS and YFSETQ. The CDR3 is CASSLADRRENIQYF. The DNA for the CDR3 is TGCGCCAGCAGCTTGGCCGACAGGCGAGAAAACATTCAGTACTTC.

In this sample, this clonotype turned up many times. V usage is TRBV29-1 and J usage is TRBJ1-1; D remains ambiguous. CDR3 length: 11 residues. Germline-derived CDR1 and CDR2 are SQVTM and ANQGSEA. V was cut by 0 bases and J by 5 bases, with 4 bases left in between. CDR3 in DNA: TGCAGCGTTGAAGATATGACTGAAGCTTTCTTT. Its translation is CSVEDMTEAFF.